These 20 T cell receptor beta chains share one sample of origin, sequenced in a study of CD8+CD57+ T cells in acquired aplastic anemia (dated by TCRdb to 2017 to 2018). Instrument on record: Illumina HiSeq 2000. Genomic DNA was used as template for profiling of TCR beta VDJ combinations and CDR3 sequences. In-frame beta chains were kept once TCRdb had trimmed the public reads at Q25 with fastp and called clones with MiXCR. Merged by CDR3 protein, the rows form single entries marked with the most common genes and DNA. The sample table shows about 130,000 distinct CDR3 sequences, and about 48% are seen once. Around 2.3% of the sample lies in the top ten. Sequencing was performed on sorted CD4+, CD8+, or CD8+CD57+ T cells (not recorded which) from PBMCs. The origin of the receptors is a human donor in good health, serving as a control.

The chain recombines TRBV5-6 with TRBJ2-3; 7 nucleotides agree with TRBD2. This CDR3 region has 14 residues. V shed 2 bases, J shed 3 bases, and the junction held 3 bases outside the gene matches. Germline CDR1 reads SGHDT; CDR2 reads YYEEEE. The CDR3 DNA is TGTGCCAGCAGCTTACCCGGGGGGACAGATACGCAGTATTTT. This sequence encodes CASSLPGGTDTQYF.

This clonotype occurred many times. The chain is built from TRBV6-1 and TRBJ2-3; D gene unclear. V was pared by 2 bases and J by 1 base, with 7 bases between. The CDR3 covers 14 residues. Germline CDR1 reads MNHNS; CDR2 reads SASEGT. The CDR3 DNA is TGTGCCAGCAGTGAAAGAAGTCGCACAGATACGCAGTATTTT. This codes for CASSERSRTDTQYF.

The chain couples TRBV10-3 to TRBJ1-2; 9 nucleotides line up with TRBD1. CDR3 size: 16 residues. Germline V gene data show CDR1 as ENHRY and CDR2 as SYGVKD. The V segment lost 8 bases and the J segment 7 bases; nucleotides outside the gene matches: 17. This CDR3 is CAIATGGGDPSSGYTF. The CDR3 nucleotides read TGTGCCATCGCGACAGGGGGTGGAGACCCTAGTAGTGGCTACACCTTC.

This clonotype was observed at least ten times. This sequence joins TRBV7-3 and TRBJ2-1; no reliable D call. V was clipped by 0 bases and J by 7 bases, with 4 bases between them. Per the germline V gene, CDR1 is SGHTA and CDR2 is FQGTGA. CDR3 length: 12 residues. The CDR3 region has the DNA TGTGCCAGCAGCTTAACAAGGAATGAGCAGTTCTTC. Protein product: CASSLTRNEQFF.

This rearrangement joins TRBV9 to TRBJ2-1; 15 nucleotides line up with TRBD2. From germline, CDR1 is SGDLS and CDR2 YYNGEE. The J segment lost 7 bases and the V segment lost 4 bases, leaving 6 bases of the junction unmatched. This CDR3 is built from 16 residues. The CDR3 protein is CASSIGTSGGQNEQFF. The CDR3 nucleotides read TGTGCCAGCAGCATTGGGACTAGCGGGGGGCAGAATGAGCAGTTCTTC.

This clonotype has a count of ten or more. The chain recombines TRBV19 with TRBJ1-3; D may be TRBD1 (5 bases). V gave up 6 bases and J gave up 2 bases, with 14 bases separating them. The V gene's germline CDR1 is LNHDA and CDR2 SQIVND (reference sequence). This CDR3 has 15 residues. CDR3 DNA sequence: TGTGCCAGTAGGGGTCAGGGAATGACTGGAAACACCATATATTTT. Protein product: CASRGQGMTGNTIYF.

In this sample, this clonotype turned up many times. The rearrangement joins TRBV3-1 to TRBJ1-4; D is undetermined. Germline V lookup: CDR1 LGHDT, CDR2 YNNKEL (reference sequence). The CDR3 is 11 residues long. V lost 0 bases and J 14 bases, leaving 7 bases between the germline ends. DNA of the CDR3: TGTGCCAGCAGCCAAGATAGGCGGCTGTTTTTT. This sequence encodes CASSQDRRLFF. The entire variable domain, with the rest obtained from reference TRBV3-1 and TRBJ1-4, is as follows: DTAVSQTPKYLVTQMGNDKSIKCEQNLGHDTMYWYKQDSKKFLKIMFSYNNKELIINETVPNRFSPKSPDKAHLNLHINSLELGDSAVYFCASSQDRRLFFGSGTQLSVL.

The table lists this clonotype with many counts. The chain employs TRBV20-1 and TRBJ1-1; possibly TRBD1 for D (6 bases). The germline CDR1 and CDR2 sequences are DFQATT and SNEGSKA (reference sequence). The CDR3 consists of 11 residues. Trimming left V 1 base short and J 7 bases short, with 7 bases between. The CDR3 region is CSARGGGEAFF. For the CDR3, the DNA is TGCAGTGCTAGAGGAGGGGGTGAAGCTTTCTTT.

The rearrangement links TRBV20-1 to TRBJ2-3; 13 bases are shared with TRBD2. CDR1 and CDR2 from the germline V gene are DFQATT and SNEGSKA (reference sequence). The V segment lost 6 bases and the J segment 4 bases; nucleotides outside the gene matches: 1. The CDR3 spans 13 residues. This chain's CDR3 is CSATSGRPDTQYF. CDR3 nucleotide sequence: TGCAGTGCGACTAGCGGGAGGCCAGATACGCAGTATTTT.

This clonotype was found a few times. V gene TRBV3-1 combines with J gene TRBJ1-5; D is unclear. This CDR3 has 16 amino acids. Germline loops: CDR1 LGHDT, CDR2 YNNKEL (reference sequence). Deletions cut 0 bases from V and 0 bases from J, with 9 bases between. CDR3 amino acids: CASSQDGGSSNQPQHF. CDR3 nucleotide sequence: TGTGCCAGCAGCCAAGATGGTGGATCTAGCAATCAGCCCCAGCATTTT. Full variable domain (outside the CDR3, taken from reference TRBV3-1 and TRBJ1-5): DTAVSQTPKYLVTQMGNDKSIKCEQNLGHDTMYWYKQDSKKFLKIMFSYNNKELIINETVPNRFSPKSPDKAHLNLHINSLELGDSAVYFCASSQDGGSSNQPQHFGDGTRLSIL.

The gene calls are TRBV20-1 and TRBJ2-7; the D is unclear. The better agreement between TRBJ2-5 and the DNA end casts doubt on the J call. The germline CDR1 and CDR2 sequences are DFQATT and SNEGSKA (reference sequence). This CDR3 contains 15 residues. For the CDR3, the DNA is TGCAGTGCTAGATCGAGACCTTCCGCGCAAGAGACCCAGTACTTC. Protein sequence: CSARSRPSAQETQYF.

The V call is TRBV11-1, the J call TRBJ2-3, with D perhaps matching TRBD2 (6 bases). CDR3 length equals 16 residues. The germline V gene has CDR1 SGHAT and CDR2 FQDESV (reference sequence). The V end lost 5 bases, the J end lost 0 bases, and 15 bases lay between the germline ends. In nucleotides, the CDR3 is TGTGCCAGCAGCACCCGGCGGGGAGACAGCACAGATACGCAGTATTTT. Translated: CASSTRRGDSTDTQYF.

A note on this clonotype: The junction departs from the called germline gene at one end, perhaps through a read error. The chain uses TRBV20-1 and TRBJ2-7, with 7 positions matching TRBD2. CDR3 length: 14 amino acids. Germline CDR1 DFQATT, CDR2 SNEGSKA (reference sequence). The CDR3 nucleotides read TGCAGTGCTGGGCCGGGAGGTAGCTCCTACGGGCAGTACTTC. Encoded protein: CSAGPGGSSYGQYF.

At least ten counts were recorded for this clonotype. The chain joins TRBV6-2 or TRBV6-3 to TRBJ1-2; 8 bases agree with TRBD1. The CDR3 is 15 residues long. The V segment lost 1 base and the J segment 6 bases; nucleotides outside the gene matches: 7. Germline V gene data show CDR1 as MNHEY and CDR2 as SVGEGT. The CDR3 reads CASSYYQGASNGYTF. The CDR3 bases are TGTGCCAGCAGTTACTATCAGGGGGCGAGTAATGGCTACACCTTC.

This clonotype occurred a few times. The rearrangement joins TRBV7-2 to TRBJ1-2; D uncertain. The germline gives CDR1 SGHTA, CDR2 FQGNSA. V was trimmed by 10 bases and J by 2 bases, leaving 20 bases between them. The CDR3 totals 15 residues. CDR3 in amino acids: CATTPPSSRNYGYTF. In DNA form, the CDR3 reads TGTGCCACAACCCCACCAAGTAGTAGGAACTATGGCTACACCTTC.

This chain connects TRBV11-1 to TRBJ2-1, with a tentative D call TRBD2 (6 bases). Germline loops: CDR1 SGHAT, CDR2 FQDESV (reference sequence). The CDR3 has 16 amino acids. Deletions cut 1 base from V and 3 bases from J, with 13 bases between. The CDR3 spells CASSLEGTFRYNEQFF. CDR3 nucleotide sequence: TGTGCCAGCAGCTTAGAAGGGACTTTCCGCTACAATGAGCAGTTCTTC. The variable domain in full, completed from reference TRBV11-1 and TRBJ2-1, reads EAEVAQSPRYKITEKSQAVAFWCDPISGHATLYWYRQILGQGPELLVQFQDESVVDDSQLPKDRFSAERLKGVDSTLKIQPAELGDSAMYLCASSLEGTFRYNEQFFGPGTRLTVL.

Concerning this clonotype: The junction differs from germline at one of its ends, possibly a read error. The V and J genes are TRBV12-3 or TRBV12-4 and TRBJ2-5; 8 bases are shared with TRBD2. The CDR3 runs to 16 residues. The CDR3 region is CARSFAGGPHQETQYF. CDR3 coding DNA: TGTGCCCGCAGTTTTGCGGGGGGTCCCCACCAAGAGACCCAGTACTTC.

The gene calls are TRBV19 and TRBJ1-1, with TRBD1 identical over 8 bases. Trimming at V came to 3 bases and at J to 1 base, leaving 1 base not matched to a gene. Germline-derived CDR1 and CDR2 are LNHDA and SQIVND (reference sequence). The CDR3 spans 14 residues. Here the CDR3 reads CASSMGTGNTEAFF. As DNA, the CDR3 is TGTGCCAGTAGTATGGGGACAGGGAACACTGAAGCTTTCTTT.

This chain links TRBV19 with TRBJ1-1; 8 positions agree with TRBD1. This CDR3 has 15 amino acids. The junction had 6 bases not matched to a gene; V was cut back by 5 bases and J by 1 base. Germline values: CDR1 LNHDA, CDR2 SQIVND (reference sequence). Written as DNA, the CDR3 is TGTGCCAGTAGTGCTCCCGGGACAGGGAACACTGAAGCTTTCTTT. As protein: CASSAPGTGNTEAFF.

This clonotype was counted at least ten times. V usage is TRBV2 and J usage is TRBJ1-4; the D gene is possibly TRBD1 (6 bases). Germline CDR1 and CDR2: SNHLY and FYNNEI. Trimming took 5 bases from V and 14 from J, leaving 15 bases between them. The length of the CDR3 is 12 residues. The CDR3 sequence is CASSQTRQDLFF. The CDR3 DNA reads TGTGCCAGCAGTCAAACAAGACAGGATCTGTTTTTT.